The 26 T cell receptor beta chains below all came from one sample that was sequenced in a study of early T cells in non-severe SARS-CoV-2 infection. TCRdb reprocessed the 5' RACE reads with MiXCR, giving one entry per CDR3 protein. The sample lists under 70,000 distinct CDR3 sequences; over 10% were seen once. The specimen comprised whole blood, sampled at baseline. These receptors came from an adult who was a healthcare worker with PCR-confirmed SARS-CoV-2 infection or an uninfected control (not recorded which).

This clonotype was seen a few times. This chain connects TRBV5-1 to TRBJ1-1, with D unclear. Per the germline V gene, CDR1 is SGHRS and CDR2 is YFSETQ. The V gene lost 2 bases and the J gene lost 0 bases, with 8 bases spanning the gap. This CDR3 has 14 residues. In nucleotides, the CDR3 is TGCGCCAGCAGCTTAGGATCCGTGAACACTGAAGCTTTCTTT. This translates into CASSLGSVNTEAFF.

This clonotype was observed a handful of times. This chain uses TRBV30 with TRBJ1-2, with 8 bases that match TRBD1. Per germline, CDR1 GTSNPN and CDR2 SVGIG (reference sequence). The V and J ends lost 1 base and 2 bases, in that order; junction bases with no gene match: 0. The CDR3 spans 13 residues. The CDR3 DNA reads as TGTGCCTGGAGTGGACAGGGGAACTATGGCTACACCTTC. It specifies CAWSGQGNYGYTF.

This chain uses TRBV5-1 with TRBJ2-2, with D maybe TRBD2 (5 bases). CDR3 length: 14 residues. The V end was cut by 4 bases, the J end by 7 bases, with 14 bases between. Germline V gene sequence: CDR1 SGHRS, CDR2 YFSETQ. CDR3 bases: TGCGCCAGCAGCCCGGAGGCGTATGGCGGGGAGCTGTTTTTT. It is translated as CASSPEAYGGELFF.

The chain employs TRBV6-6 and TRBJ2-5; D may be TRBD1 or TRBD2 (7 bases each). CDR1 and CDR2 from the germline V gene are MNHNY and SVGAGI (reference sequence). V was trimmed by 5 bases and J by 5 bases, leaving 12 bases between them. The CDR3 is made up of 13 amino acids. The CDR3 region has the DNA TGTGCCAGCAGTCAGGGGGGGCGGGAGACCCAGTACTTC. Translation: CASSQGGRETQYF.

In its sample, this clonotype was seen many times. This sequence joins TRBV28 and TRBJ2-7; 9 nucleotides match TRBD1. The germline V gene encodes CDR1 MDHEN and CDR2 SYDVKM. J gave up 4 bases and V 8 bases, and 6 bases lay outside the gene matches. The CDR3 runs 13 residues. The DNA for the CDR3 is TGTGCCAGCGACACAGGGGGCGCGTACGAGCAGTACTTC. As protein: CASDTGGAYEQYF.

V is TRBV19 and J is TRBJ2-7; D not resolved. Germline lookup yields CDR1 LNHDA and CDR2 SQIVND (reference sequence). The CDR3 is 15 residues long. V lost 3 bases and J lost 5, with 17 bases in between. The CDR3 nucleotides read TGTGCCAGTAGTATTACGGCAACCCACGTCCACGAGCAGTACTTC. It encodes CASSITATHVHEQYF. Based on the CDR3 plus reference TRBV19 and TRBJ2-7, the full variable domain is DGGITQSPKYLFRKEGQNVTLSCEQNLNHDAMYWYRQDPGQGLRLIYYSQIVNDFQKGDIAEGYSVSREKKESFPLTVTSAQKNPTAFYLCASSITATHVHEQYFGPGTRLTVT.

A few counts support this clonotype. The DNA of the CDR3 is TGTGCCAGCAGCCTCGACCGTTACTATGGCTACACCTTC. Translation: CASSLDRYYGYTF. The genes are TRBV5-4 and TRBJ1-2, with D unclear. Trimming cost V 4 bases and J 3 bases, with 10 bases left between them. Germline lookup yields CDR1 SGHNT and CDR2 YYREEE (reference sequence). The CDR3 is made up of 13 amino acids. Filled out from reference TRBV5-4 and TRBJ1-2, the complete variable domain reads ETGVTQSPTHLIKTRGQQVTLRCSSQSGHNTVSWYQQALGQGPQFIFQYYREEENGRGNFPPRFSGLQFPNYSSELNVNALELDDSALYLCASSLDRYYGYTFGSGTRLTVV.

In its sample, this clonotype was seen a few times. The chain is built from TRBV7-9 and TRBJ2-5; TRBD2 matches at 7 bases. Germline values: CDR1 SEHNR, CDR2 FQNEAQ (reference sequence). The CDR3 extends over 14 amino acids. V was pared by 0 bases and J by 2 bases, with 0 bases of the junction left unmatched. In nucleotides, the CDR3 is TGTGCCAGCAGCTTAGCGGGGGGGCAAGAGACCCAGTACTTC. Residues: CASSLAGGQETQYF.

This clonotype was seen many times. The J gene is TRBJ2-7, the V gene TRBV2, with D possibly TRBD1 on 5 matching bases. The length of the CDR3 is 13 residues. From germline, CDR1 is SNHLY and CDR2 FYNNEI. Trimming left V 7 bases short and J 7 bases short, with 17 bases between. CDR3 sequence (DNA): TGTGCCAGCACCGACAGAGCCTCCTTGGAGCAGTACTTC. Translated: CASTDRASLEQYF.

This clonotype was found a few times. The chain is built from TRBV21-1 and TRBJ2-7; the table's D call of TRBD1 was not tested on the DNA. TRBV21-1 is noted as a pseudogene. The CDR3 is 12 amino acids. Here the CDR3 reads CASSRDTYEQYF. The CDR3 nucleotides are TGTGCCAGCAGCCGGGACACCTACGAGCAGTACTTC.

This chain connects TRBV7-6 to TRBJ2-1; D is perhaps TRBD1 (5 bases). Germline V gene lookup returns CDR1 SGHVS and CDR2 FNYEAQ. V lost 5 bases and J lost 6, with 26 bases in between. There are 18 residues in the CDR3. The CDR3 DNA reads as TGTGCCAGCAGCCAGGGTATGTTTGGGCGGACCCGAGGCAATGAGCAGTTCTTC. Protein: CASSQGMFGRTRGNEQFF.

The chain is built from TRBV7-2 and TRBJ1-5; tentative D call: TRBD1 (6 bases). The CDR3 covers 16 residues. Germline V CDR1 and CDR2: SGHTA, FQGNSA. Trimming removed 1 base at V and 6 bases at J, with 16 bases between. In nucleotides, the CDR3 is TGTGCCAGCAGCTTAGGATGGGCAGGGGTCGTTCAGCCCCAGCATTTT. It translates to CASSLGWAGVVQPQHF.

The rearrangement joins TRBV5-3 to TRBJ2-1, with 7 bases aligning to TRBD1. TRBV5-3 is recorded as an ORF, its role being uncertain. The CDR3 sequence is 17 residues long. V lost 0 bases to trimming and J lost 7 bases; unmatched junction nucleotides: 13. This CDR3 reads CARSLVSGTDYSNEQFF. The CDR3 nucleotides are TGTGCCAGAAGCTTGGTTTCCGGGACAGACTACTCTAATGAGCAGTTCTTC.

This rearrangement joins TRBV20-1 to TRBJ1-1; D unclear. The CDR3 is made up of 8 amino acids. Germline V gene lookup returns CDR1 DFQATT and CDR2 SNEGSKA (reference sequence). With 5 bases removed from V and 8 bases from J, the gap between germline ends came to 3 bases. The CDR3 DNA sequence: TGCAGTGCTCTCGAAGCTTTCTTT. As protein: CSALEAFF.

V is TRBV5-1 and J is TRBJ2-2; D is ambiguous. The CDR3 sequence is 12 residues long. Trimming left V 2 bases short and J 4 bases short, with 3 bases between. The germline CDR1 and CDR2 sequences are SGHRS and YFSETQ. The CDR3 DNA follows: TGCGCCAGCAGCTTCGCCACCGGGGAGCTGTTTTTT. This encodes CASSFATGELFF.

A few counts support this clonotype. V is TRBV28 and J is TRBJ2-2, with D perhaps given as TRBD1 or TRBD2 (5 bases each). The CDR3 spans 14 residues. Trimming took off 5 bases at V and 1 base at J, with 8 bases between the two ends. CDR1 and CDR2 (germline): MDHEN, SYDVKM. CDR3 in DNA: TGTGCCAGCAGTAGGGACCAGAACACCGGGGAGCTGTTTTTT. Protein product: CASSRDQNTGELFF.

In this sample, this clonotype turned up a few times. The J gene is TRBJ1-5, the V gene TRBV12-3 or TRBV12-4, with TRBD1 matching 8 bases. V lost 4 bases, J lost 5 bases, and 7 bases stayed unmatched. CDR3 length: 15 residues. The CDR3 region is CASSSGTGAHQPQHF. CDR3 DNA sequence: TGTGCCAGCAGTTCCGGGACAGGCGCTCATCAGCCCCAGCATTTT.

This clonotype was counted at least ten times. V is TRBV5-1 and J is TRBJ1-5; a weak D match, TRBD1 (5 bases). The CDR3 runs 16 residues. Germline-derived CDR1 and CDR2 are SGHRS and YFSETQ. Deletions cut 4 bases from V and 2 bases from J, with 16 bases between. CDR3 in DNA: TGCGCCAGCAGCCTGGAAGGGACGGGAGGCAATCAGCCCCAGCATTTT. Protein sequence: CASSLEGTGGNQPQHF. Based on the CDR3 plus reference TRBV5-1 and TRBJ1-5, the full variable domain is KAGVTQTPRYLIKTRGQQVTLSCSPISGHRSVSWYQQTPGQGLQFLFEYFSETQRNKGNFPGRFSGRQFSNSRSEMNVSTLELGDSALYLCASSLEGTGGNQPQHFGDGTRLSIL.

This clonotype has only a few counts. This rearrangement joins TRBV12-3 or TRBV12-4 to TRBJ1-4; no clear D gene. Trimming removed 4 bases from V and 1 base from J, with 10 bases in between. The CDR3 has 15 residues. CDR3 sequence reads: CASSSPRVTNEKLFF. The CDR3 DNA sequence: TGTGCCAGCAGTTCCCCGCGCGTAACTAATGAAAAACTGTTTTTT.

This clonotype was found a few times. V gene TRBV20-1 combines with J gene TRBJ1-3; tentatively, D is TRBD1 (6 bases). In germline, CDR1 is DFQATT, CDR2 SNEGSKA (reference sequence). This CDR3 has 15 residues. V lost 0 bases and J lost 2, with 11 bases in between. The CDR3 spells CSARDPGGPGNTIYF. The CDR3 DNA sequence: TGCAGTGCTAGAGATCCCGGGGGCCCTGGAAACACCATATATTTT.

This clonotype was picked up many times. This chain uses TRBV20-1 with TRBJ2-1; TRBD2 agrees at 14 bases. The germline gives CDR1 DFQATT, CDR2 SNEGSKA (reference sequence). Trimming cost V 3 bases and J 5 bases; bases outside gene matches: 9. This CDR3 has 17 residues. DNA for the CDR3: TGCAGTGCTAGCGGATTAAGGGGACTAGCGGGAGACAATGAGCAGTTCTTC. Translation: CSASGLRGLAGDNEQFF.

This clonotype was recorded a few times. The chain combines TRBV7-6 with TRBJ2-7; possibly TRBD1 or TRBD2 for D (5 bases each). V lost 1 base, J lost 3 bases, and 16 bases lay in between. The CDR3 has 16 amino acids. CDR1 and CDR2 (germline): SGHVS, FNYEAQ. The CDR3 region is CASSLVVGGEGYEQYF. For the CDR3, the DNA is TGTGCCAGCAGCTTAGTAGTTGGGGGTGAAGGCTACGAGCAGTACTTC.

This clonotype has only a few counts. The chain is built from TRBV14 and TRBJ2-1; 13 positions agree with TRBD2. The V gene end was trimmed by 3 bases and the J gene end by 7 bases; junction bases not matched to a gene: 12. The CDR3 totals 18 residues. CDR1 is SGHDN, CDR2 FVKESK, per germline. CDR3 bases: TGTGCCAGCAGCCAGAAGACTAGCGGGGGGTGGAGTCTTAATGAGCAGTTCTTC. It yields the protein CASSQKTSGGWSLNEQFF.

The chain recombines TRBV5-1 with TRBJ2-5; no clear D gene. CDR1 is SGHRS and CDR2 is YFSETQ in the germline V gene. The CDR3 covers 15 residues. Trimming left V 2 bases short and J 1 base short, with 12 bases between. The CDR3 DNA follows: TGCGCCAGCAGCTTACGCAGTGGGTCCCAAGAGACCCAGTACTTC. Translated, it gives CASSLRSGSQETQYF.

This clonotype was seen at least ten times. This chain links TRBV29-1 with TRBJ2-7; D gene uncertain. V was pared by 4 bases and J by 3 bases, with 4 bases between. Germline assignment: CDR1 SQVTM and CDR2 ANQGSEA. This CDR3 has 10 amino acids. The CDR3 DNA is TGCAGCGTTGTAATCTACGAGCAGTACTTC. Its translation: CSVVIYEQYF.

The V gene is TRBV3-1, the J gene TRBJ2-7; D unclear. Germline CDR1 and CDR2: LGHDT and YNNKEL (reference sequence). The CDR3 sequence is 11 residues long. V lost 3 bases and J 6 bases, leaving 6 bases between the germline ends. The CDR3 DNA reads TGTGCCAGCAGCCAGACGACCGAGCAGTACTTC. It codes for CASSQTTEQYF.